This T cell receptor (beta chain) was documented in a study of blood T cell repertoires in COVID-19. Here immunoSEQ multiplex PCR was the method, and the copy in TCRdb shows in-frame clones only, minus some. The table lists 200,000 to 250,000 clones, 86% of them singletons, with around 4.5% in the top ten. Germline CDR1 is LNHDA and CDR2 is SQIVND (reference sequence). The V gene lost 1 base and the J gene lost 3 bases, with 12 bases spanning the gap. The CDR3 is 15 residues long. The TCR was taken from a young woman who had been exposed to COVID-19. The chain links TRBV19 to TRBJ1-1; D is undetermined. Sequenced sample: PBMCs or T cells enriched from blood (not recorded which). The CDR3 DNA is TGTGCCAGTAGTATAGTACCTTTCGGAGACACTGAAGCTTTCTTT. Its translation: CASSIVPFGDTEAFF.